What follows are 30 T cell receptor beta chains derived from one specimen sequenced in a study of blood T cell repertoires in COVID-19 (dated by TCRdb to 2018 to 2020). Receptors were amplified or captured by the immunoSEQ multiplex PCR assay. Not all clones reach the TCRdb copy of this immuneACCESS table, which keeps in-frame sequences only. Checked studies attribute under half of the gap to unresolved V genes and leave the rest unexplained. Present in this sample are about 430,000 clones, 80% to 90% of which were seen just once. Of the sample, 1% to 1.3% falls within the top ten clones. Sequenced input: PBMCs or T cells enriched from blood (not recorded which). The source of these receptors is a man younger than 45 who had recovered from COVID-19.

J is TRBJ1-5 and V is TRBV28; tentative D call: TRBD1 (5 bases). V was shortened by 11 bases and J by 5 bases, with 16 bases between the two germline ends. The CDR3 has 13 amino acids. Germline V CDR1 and CDR2: MDHEN, SYDVKM. CDR3 in amino acids: CAGGGGDHQPQHF. CDR3 in DNA: TGTGCCGGGGGAGGAGGGGACCATCAGCCCCAGCATTTT.

The chain employs TRBV7-9 and TRBJ2-3, with a tentative D call TRBD1 (5 bases). This CDR3 spans 15 amino acids. Germline CDR1 and CDR2: SEHNR and FQNEAQ (reference sequence). The V end lost 7 bases, the J end lost 0 bases, and 14 bases lay between the germline ends. The CDR3 bases are TGTGCCAGCAAAAAGGGGATGGGGAGCACAGATACGCAGTATTTT. The encoded protein is CASKKGMGSTDTQYF.

A single count supports this clone. J is TRBJ2-7 and V is TRBV21-1; the table's D call, TRBD1, has no DNA check behind it. TRBV21-1 corresponds to a pseudogene. This CDR3 comprises 13 residues. The CDR3 DNA reads TGTGCCACCCCGGACAGGGTGAACTACGAGCAGTACTTC. Residues: CATPDRVNYEQYF.

CDR3 nucleotides: TGTGCCAGCTCACCACCCAACAGCCAAGAGACCCAGTACTTC. Its protein is CASSPPNSQETQYF. This chain uses TRBV18 with TRBJ2-5, with D unresolved. The CDR3 runs to 14 residues. Trimming removed 0 bases from V and 1 base from J, with 6 bases in between. Germline CDR1 is KGHSH and CDR2 is LQKENI.

The count of this clone is one. In DNA, the CDR3 is TGTGCCACCAGTGACCGGGGAGGGGCTGGAAACACCATATATTTT. It encodes CATSDRGGAGNTIYF. This rearrangement joins TRBV24-1 to TRBJ1-3; D possibly corresponds to TRBD1 (5 bases). Germline CDR1 reads KGHDR; CDR2 reads SFDVKD. The V and J ends lost 4 bases and 2 bases respectively, with 11 bases between them. The CDR3 extends over 15 amino acids.

This clone appeared a few times. The genes are TRBV28 and TRBJ1-5, with 10 nucleotides matching TRBD1. CDR1 and CDR2 (germline): MDHEN, SYDVKM. V was pared by 6 bases and J by 1 base, with 12 bases of the junction left unmatched. The CDR3 is made up of 18 amino acids. As DNA, the CDR3 is TGTGCCAGCAGAGTATACGGGACAGGGGTAGAAAGCAATCAGCCCCAGCATTTT. Its translation: CASRVYGTGVESNQPQHF. The full variable domain, its missing parts supplied by reference TRBV28 and TRBJ1-5, is DVKVTQSSRYLVKRTGEKVFLECVQDMDHENMFWYRQDPGLGLRLIYFSYDVKMKEKGDIPEGYSVSREKKERFSLILESASTNQTSMYLCASRVYGTGVESNQPQHFGDGTRLSIL.

V gene TRBV5-1 combines with J gene TRBJ2-3; possible D gene TRBD2, 5 bases. V was cut by 2 bases and J by 2 bases, with 12 bases left in between. Germline CDR1 SGHRS, CDR2 YFSETQ. CDR3 length: 15 residues. CDR3 nucleotide sequence: TGCGCCAGCAGCTTTAGCGCTACCGACACAGATACGCAGTATTTT. It translates to CASSFSATDTDTQYF. The variable domain in full, with the rest retrieved from reference TRBV5-1 and TRBJ2-3, is KAGVTQTPRYLIKTRGQQVTLSCSPISGHRSVSWYQQTPGQGLQFLFEYFSETQRNKGNFPGRFSGRQFSNSRSEMNVSTLELGDSALYLCASSFSATDTDTQYFGPGTRLTVL.

The chain combines TRBV5-6 with TRBJ1-2; D might be TRBD1 (6 bases). There are 14 residues in the CDR3. CDR1 and CDR2 (germline): SGHDT, YYEEEE. V dropped 4 bases and J dropped 2 bases, with 12 bases sitting between them. The CDR3 DNA is TGTGCCAGCAGCCCGGGCGGACAGAACTATGGCTACACCTTC. Protein product: CASSPGGQNYGYTF. Variable domain in full (rest from reference TRBV5-6 and TRBJ1-2): DAGVTQSPTHLIKTRGQQVTLRCSPKSGHDTVSWYQQALGQGPQFIFQYYEEEERQRGNFPDRFSGHQFPNYSSELNVNALLLGDSALYLCASSPGGQNYGYTFGSGTRLTVV.

This clone came up a few times. The chain couples TRBV6-5 to TRBJ2-7; D not resolved. The CDR3 sequence is 11 residues long. CDR1 MNHEY and CDR2 SVGAGI come from the germline V gene. V shed 7 bases and J shed 3 bases, with 7 bases lying between them. CDR3 loop: CASIQIYEQYF. The CDR3 DNA sequence: TGTGCCAGCATTCAGATCTACGAGCAGTACTTC.

The rearrangement uses TRBV12-5 and TRBJ1-5; a possible D gene is TRBD1 (5 bases). This CDR3 has 16 amino acids. Germline V CDR1 and CDR2: LGHNT, FRNRAP. V was pared by 0 bases and J by 7 bases, with 16 bases between. The CDR3 reads CASGLVLRGQHQPQHF. In DNA form, the CDR3 reads TGTGCTAGTGGTTTGGTATTAAGGGGCCAACACCAGCCCCAGCATTTT.

This clone occurred a few times. This sequence joins TRBV11-2 and TRBJ1-2; possibly TRBD1 for D (5 bases). The CDR3 consists of 17 residues. CDR1 is SGHAT and CDR2 is FQNNGV in the germline V gene. V lost 0 bases, J lost 4 bases, and 18 bases lay in between. For the CDR3, the DNA is TGTGCCAGCAGCTTAGATGGTGCCCAGGGTAGTAGCTATGGCTACACCTTC. This sequence encodes CASSLDGAQGSSYGYTF.

J is TRBJ1-4 and V is TRBV6-5; 8 bases are shared with TRBD1. This CDR3 comprises 14 residues. J lost 7 bases, V lost 2 bases, and 3 bases had no gene match. The germline CDR1 and CDR2 sequences are MNHEY and SVGAGI. The CDR3 spells CASSYQGAGEKLFF. The CDR3, as DNA: TGTGCCAGCAGTTACCAGGGGGCCGGTGAAAAACTGTTTTTT.

This clone was seen a handful of times. The chain joins TRBV19 to TRBJ2-1, with TRBD1 identical over 8 bases. The V gene's germline CDR1 is LNHDA and CDR2 SQIVND (reference sequence). With V trimmed by 7 bases and J by 8 bases, 10 bases remained unmatched. The CDR3 covers 14 residues. As DNA, the CDR3 is TGTGCCAGTACGACGGGACAGGCTTCGGATGAGCAGTTCTTC. Protein product: CASTTGQASDEQFF.

J is TRBJ2-1 and V is TRBV6-5; 11 nucleotides align to TRBD2. Germline V CDR1 and CDR2: MNHEY, SVGAGI. V dropped 1 base and J dropped 8; count of bases not matched to a gene: 7. The CDR3 consists of 16 residues. The CDR3 DNA reads TGTGCCAGCAGTTACTTCGGACTAGCGGGTGGGGATGAGCAGTTCTTC. Translating it yields CASSYFGLAGGDEQFF.

V gene TRBV6-5 combines with J gene TRBJ2-1, with D perhaps matching TRBD1 (5 bases). Germline V gives CDR1 MNHEY, CDR2 SVGAGI. The CDR3 totals 14 residues. The ends were cut back, 5 bases at V and 9 bases at J, with 17 bases in the middle. The CDR3: CASSPAVTGFEQFF. CDR3 bases: TGTGCCAGCAGTCCCGCCGTAACAGGTTTTGAGCAGTTCTTC.

On this clone itself: The sample has other DNA sequences that encode this CDR3 too. The V gene is TRBV7-9, the J gene TRBJ2-1; 8 bases fit TRBD2. The CDR3 is 15 residues long. From germline, CDR1 is SEHNR and CDR2 FQNEAQ (reference sequence). V shed 5 bases and J 0 bases; nucleotides not matched to a gene: 3. CDR3 DNA sequence: TGTGCCAGCAGCCTAAGCGGGAGCTCCTACAATGAGCAGTTCTTC. The encoded protein is CASSLSGSSYNEQFF.

The chain employs TRBV7-9 and TRBJ2-3; TRBD1 might be the D (6 bases). V shed 5 bases and J shed 1 base, with 10 bases lying between them. The germline V gene has CDR1 SEHNR and CDR2 FQNEAQ (reference sequence). The length of the CDR3 is 14 residues. The CDR3 loop reads CASSRDTRTDTQYF. DNA for the CDR3: TGTGCCAGCAGCCGGGACACACGCACAGATACGCAGTATTTT.

This sequence joins TRBV28 and TRBJ2-3; D perhaps matches TRBD1 (5 bases). Trimming took 6 bases from V and 1 from J, leaving 11 bases between them. Germline assignment: CDR1 MDHEN and CDR2 SYDVKM. The CDR3 loop spans 14 amino acids. CDR3 nucleotide sequence: TGTGCCAGCAGCCGGACACTTGGCACAGATACGCAGTATTTT. This codes for CASSRTLGTDTQYF.

J is TRBJ1-5 and V is TRBV12-2. TRBV12-2 is noted as a pseudogene. This CDR3 contains 16 residues. In nucleotides, the CDR3 is TGTGCAAGTCGCTGTAGCGAGGGAGGGGCGAGACAGCCCCAGCATTTT. Protein product: CASRCSEGGARQPQHF.

This clone has a single count. The rearrangement joins TRBV21-1 to TRBJ1-2. TRBV21-1 is given as a pseudogene. The CDR3 is 13 amino acids. CDR3 DNA sequence: TGTGCCAGTCCACTAGGGCAGTTGGATGGCTACACCTTC. It translates to CASPLGQLDGYTF.

The chain links TRBV2 to TRBJ2-5, with 8 positions matching TRBD2. The germline CDR1 and CDR2 sequences are SNHLY and FYNNEI. This CDR3 comprises 16 residues. J lost 2 bases, V lost 6 bases, and 11 bases had no gene match. Here the CDR3 DNA reads TGTGCCAGCAGCCTACGAGCGGTAGCGGGGCAAGAGACCCAGTACTTC. This encodes CASSLRAVAGQETQYF.

The chain uses TRBV2 and TRBJ1-5; D call uncertain. The germline V and J ends were trimmed by 5 bases and 7 bases, with 12 bases remaining between them. Germline V CDR1 and CDR2: SNHLY, FYNNEI. The CDR3 is made up of 13 amino acids. CDR3 sequence reads: CASSYDLVQPQHF. The CDR3 DNA reads as TGTGCCAGCAGTTACGACTTGGTGCAGCCCCAGCATTTT.

This chain connects TRBV6-2 or TRBV6-3 to TRBJ2-2; the D gene is possibly TRBD1 (5 bases). CDR1 is MNHEY and CDR2 is SVGEGT in the germline V gene. This CDR3 is 16 amino acids long. Deletions cut 6 bases from V and 0 bases from J, with 14 bases between. The CDR3 protein is CASSPDRPANTGELFF. The CDR3 nucleotides read TGTGCCAGCAGCCCTGACAGACCAGCGAACACCGGGGAGCTGTTTTTT.

The chain recombines TRBV12-3 or TRBV12-4 with TRBJ1-2; D is perhaps TRBD1 (5 bases). Trimming cost V 6 bases and J 7 bases, with 15 bases left between them. The CDR3 has 13 residues. Here the CDR3 DNA reads TGTGCCAGCAGGGTGATTTCAGGGTTTGGCTACACCTTC. This encodes CASRVISGFGYTF.

This chain joins TRBV6-5 and TRBJ1-3; 7 nucleotides line up with TRBD1. Germline V lookup: CDR1 MNHEY, CDR2 SVGAGI. The CDR3 loop spans 13 amino acids. With V trimmed by 6 bases and J by 6 bases, 5 bases remained unmatched. CDR3 amino acids: CASRSGQPNTIYF. CDR3 nucleotides: TGTGCCAGCAGATCGGGACAGCCAAACACCATATATTTT.

The chain employs TRBV6-1 and TRBJ2-7, with D maybe TRBD2 (6 bases). Trimming removed 3 bases from V and 5 bases from J, with 14 bases in between. CDR1 is MNHNS, CDR2 SASEGT, per germline. The length of the CDR3 is 14 residues. Here the CDR3 reads CASSDGTYNHEQYF. Written as DNA, the CDR3 is TGTGCCAGCAGTGACGGGACTTACAACCACGAGCAGTACTTC.

V is TRBV28 and J is TRBJ2-7; 8 bases are shared with TRBD2. CDR1 and CDR2 from the germline V gene are MDHEN and SYDVKM. Trimming at V came to 10 bases and at J to 9 bases, leaving 11 bases not matched to a gene. CDR3 length: 12 amino acids. CDR3 sequence (DNA): TGTGCCACCCGGGGGGGAAGGGAGCCGCAGTACTTC. This translates into CATRGGREPQYF.

The chain is built from TRBV13 and TRBJ2-1, with TRBD1 matching over 8 bases. Germline values: CDR1 PRHDT, CDR2 FYEKMQ (reference sequence). This CDR3 contains 15 residues. Unmatched junction bases numbered 11, after V lost 5 bases and J lost 8 bases. The CDR3 loop is CASSPKGQGGDEQFF. CDR3 bases: TGTGCCAGCAGCCCTAAAGGACAGGGTGGTGATGAGCAGTTCTTC.

This sequence joins TRBV4-2 and TRBJ2-1; 7 bases align to TRBD2. CDR3 length: 19 amino acids. Germline V lookup: CDR1 LGHNA, CDR2 YNFKEQ. Trimming removed 1 base from V and 0 bases from J; junction bases left unmatched: 12. The CDR3 spells CASSQAAGVPLSSYNEQFF. The DNA of the CDR3 is TGTGCCAGCAGCCAAGCGGCGGGAGTCCCCCTTAGCTCCTACAATGAGCAGTTCTTC.

The chain links TRBV28 to TRBJ2-1; 7 bases align to TRBD1. Germline V gene data show CDR1 as MDHEN and CDR2 as SYDVKM. V gave up 1 base and J gave up 5 bases; unmatched junction bases: 5. CDR3 length: 15 amino acids. CDR3 bases: TGTGCCAGCAGTTTATCCGGGACAGTGGACAATGAGCAGTTCTTC. Amino acids: CASSLSGTVDNEQFF.